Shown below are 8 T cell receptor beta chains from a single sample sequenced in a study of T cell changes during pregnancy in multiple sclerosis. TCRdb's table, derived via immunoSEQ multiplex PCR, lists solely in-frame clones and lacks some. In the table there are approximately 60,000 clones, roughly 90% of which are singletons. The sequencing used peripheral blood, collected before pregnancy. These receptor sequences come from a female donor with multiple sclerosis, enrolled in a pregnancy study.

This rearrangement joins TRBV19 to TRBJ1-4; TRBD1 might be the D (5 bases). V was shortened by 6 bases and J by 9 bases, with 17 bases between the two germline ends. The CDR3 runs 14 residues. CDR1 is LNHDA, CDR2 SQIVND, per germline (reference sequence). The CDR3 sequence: CASSGTIQVQKLFF. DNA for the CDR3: TGTGCCAGTAGCGGGACTATACAGGTCCAAAAACTGTTTTTT.

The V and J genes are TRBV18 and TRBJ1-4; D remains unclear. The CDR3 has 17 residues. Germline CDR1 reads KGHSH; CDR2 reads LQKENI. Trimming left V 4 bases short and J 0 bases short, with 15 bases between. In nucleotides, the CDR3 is TGTGCCAGCTCACGCTTGGCCGCGGACTCAACTAATGAAAAACTGTTTTTT. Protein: CASSRLAADSTNEKLFF.

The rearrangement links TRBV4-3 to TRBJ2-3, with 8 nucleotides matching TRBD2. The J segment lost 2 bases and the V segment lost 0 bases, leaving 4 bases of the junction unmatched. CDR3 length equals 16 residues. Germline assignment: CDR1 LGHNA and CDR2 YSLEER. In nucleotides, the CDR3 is TGCGCCAGCAGCCAAGACCCAGCGGGGGCCACAGATACGCAGTATTTT. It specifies CASSQDPAGATDTQYF.

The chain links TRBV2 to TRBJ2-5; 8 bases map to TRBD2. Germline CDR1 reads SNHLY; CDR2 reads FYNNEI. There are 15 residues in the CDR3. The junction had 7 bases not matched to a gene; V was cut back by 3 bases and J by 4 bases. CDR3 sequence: CASSDTRGGRETQYF. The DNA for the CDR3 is TGTGCCAGCAGTGACACGCGCGGGGGGAGAGAGACCCAGTACTTC.

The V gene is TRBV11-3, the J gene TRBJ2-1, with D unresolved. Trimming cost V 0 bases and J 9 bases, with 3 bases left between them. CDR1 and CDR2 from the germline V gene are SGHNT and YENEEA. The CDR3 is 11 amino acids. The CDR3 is CASSLDSEQFF. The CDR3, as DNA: TGTGCCAGCAGCTTAGACAGTGAGCAGTTCTTC.

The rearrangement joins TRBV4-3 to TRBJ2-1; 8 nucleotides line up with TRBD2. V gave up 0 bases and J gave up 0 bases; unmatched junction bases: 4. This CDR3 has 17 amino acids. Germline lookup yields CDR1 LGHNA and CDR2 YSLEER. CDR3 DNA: TGCGCCAGCAGCCAAGATTCGCTAGCGGGCTCCTACAATGAGCAGTTCTTC. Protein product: CASSQDSLAGSYNEQFF.

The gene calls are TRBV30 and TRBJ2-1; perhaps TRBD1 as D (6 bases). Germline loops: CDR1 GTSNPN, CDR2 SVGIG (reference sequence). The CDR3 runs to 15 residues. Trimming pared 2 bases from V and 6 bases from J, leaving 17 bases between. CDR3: CAWSTGQSFTNEQFF. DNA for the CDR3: TGTGCCTGGAGTACTGGACAGAGCTTCACCAATGAGCAGTTCTTC.

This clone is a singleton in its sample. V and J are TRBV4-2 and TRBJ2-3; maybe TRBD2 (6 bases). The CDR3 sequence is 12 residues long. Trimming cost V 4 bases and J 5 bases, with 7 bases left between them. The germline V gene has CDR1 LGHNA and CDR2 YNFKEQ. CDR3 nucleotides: TGTGCCAGCAGCCCCGGGGGAGATACGCAGTATTTT. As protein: CASSPGGDTQYF.